This passage covers 8 T cell receptor beta chains from one sample sequenced in a study of cytomegalovirus exposure and HLA in healthy donors. The PCR was carried out with 60 Vbeta primers and 13 Jbeta primers. Sequenced by immunoSEQ multiplex PCR; TCRdb stores in-frame clones only, minus some. The repertoire holds approximately 150,000 clones, 65% to 80% seen once, with 7% in the top ten. The source material was PBMCs. These receptors were obtained from a woman aged 40 to 55 in good health and CMV-seropositive.

The chain links TRBV28 to TRBJ1-6, with D possibly matching TRBD1 (5 bases). This CDR3 has 13 residues. V gave up 4 bases and J gave up 12 bases, with 13 bases separating them. Per the germline V gene, CDR1 is MDHEN and CDR2 is SYDVKM. The CDR3 reads CASSSQGLEPLHF. Here the CDR3 DNA reads TGTGCCAGCAGTTCCCAGGGTCTGGAACCCCTCCACTTT.

The V and J genes are TRBV27 and TRBJ2-3; 10 bases match TRBD1. From germline, CDR1 is MNHEY and CDR2 SMNVEV (reference sequence). Losses at the gene ends were 5 bases for V and 4 bases for J; bases not matched to a gene: 6. This CDR3 comprises 15 residues. The CDR3 spells CASSETGGRADTQYF. CDR3 DNA: TGTGCCAGCAGTGAGACAGGGGGCAGAGCAGATACGCAGTATTTT.

The genes are TRBV10-1 and TRBJ2-2; 7 bases map to TRBD1. The CDR3 runs to 14 residues. Per germline, CDR1 WNHNN and CDR2 SYGVQD (reference sequence). V lost 9 bases to trimming and J lost 4 bases; unmatched junction nucleotides: 8. This CDR3 is CARPGQNFTGELFF. CDR3 sequence (DNA): TGCGCCAGGCCGGGACAGAACTTCACCGGGGAGCTGTTTTTT.

The rearrangement uses TRBV6-1 and TRBJ1-1, with TRBD1 matching 8 bases. The V segment lost 7 bases and the J segment 8 bases; nucleotides outside the gene matches: 6. The germline CDR1 and CDR2 sequences are MNHNS and SASEGT. CDR3 length: 12 residues. CDR3: CASKKWDREAFF. The CDR3 nucleotides read TGTGCCAGCAAAAAGTGGGACAGGGAAGCTTTCTTT.

The chain links TRBV5-4 to TRBJ1-2; D may be TRBD1 (5 bases). The V gene lost 0 bases and the J gene lost 4 bases, with 7 bases spanning the gap. The CDR3 is 13 amino acids. Germline lookup yields CDR1 SGHNT and CDR2 YYREEE (reference sequence). CDR3 region: CASSLGGGYGYTF. The CDR3 region has the DNA TGTGCCAGCAGCTTGGGGGGCGGCTATGGCTACACCTTC.

The CDR3: CASSKGTAAEKLFF. The CDR3 nucleotides read TGTGCCAGTAGTAAGGGGACAGCTGCAGAAAAACTGTTTTTT. This rearrangement joins TRBV19 to TRBJ1-4; 7 bases align to TRBD1. V trimming: 4 bases; J trimming: 8 bases; junction bases outside the gene matches: 7. The germline CDR1 and CDR2 sequences are LNHDA and SQIVND (reference sequence). The CDR3 loop spans 14 amino acids.

J is TRBJ2-3 and V is TRBV5-6; D gene ambiguous. Between the trimmed V and J ends, which lost 4 bases and 4 bases, there was a span of 10 bases. This CDR3 has 13 residues. The V gene's germline CDR1 is SGHDT and CDR2 YYEEEE. CDR3: CASSLSLADTQYF. For the CDR3, the DNA is TGTGCCAGCAGCCTAAGTCTAGCAGATACGCAGTATTTT.

The chain uses TRBV6-5 and TRBJ1-2, with TRBD1 matching over 8 bases. Germline CDR1 MNHEY, CDR2 SVGAGI. The CDR3 runs 16 residues. The J segment lost 4 bases and the V segment lost 4 bases, leaving 11 bases of the junction unmatched. CDR3: CASSSHSTGAGYGYTF. For the CDR3, the DNA is TGTGCCAGCAGTTCCCATTCGACAGGGGCGGGCTATGGCTACACCTTC.